The T cell receptor (beta chain) under discussion was sequenced for a study of a mutant IDH1 vaccine in newly diagnosed glioma. Background on the study: Either 4-6 weeks after radiotherapy alone or alongside temozolomide, vaccination was begun. Patients had received radiotherapy, temozolomide, or both previously, most receiving both.

With regard to this clone: Its antigen remains unknown.

Here immunoSEQ multiplex PCR was the method, and the copy in TCRdb shows in-frame clones only, minus some. The table includes approximately 25,000 clones, about 80% detected once. J gave up 8 bases and V 1 base, and 1 base lay outside the gene matches. The CDR3 consists of 12 residues. CDR1 LNHDA and CDR2 SQIVND come from the germline V gene (reference sequence). Study-wide findings and caveats: Immune responses arising from the vaccine appeared in about 93% of patients.

Time point described: week 47, end of study. Vaccinated patients received 300 ug of mutant IDH1 20-mer peptide per dose, with topical imiquimod. The TCR originated in a man aged 35 to 55 with glioma. Some clones in this sample may be carry-over from other donors' samples. The sequencing here drew on PBMCs, taken from a glioma patient whose treatment included an IDH1 peptide vaccine. The V call is TRBV19, the J call TRBJ1-1, with 7 nucleotides matching TRBD1. Here the CDR3 DNA reads TGTGCCAGTAGTATAGGGGACAGCGAAGCTTTCTTT. It yields the protein CASSIGDSEAFF.